One and the same sample provided the 19 T cell receptor beta chains below, sequenced in a study of cytomegalovirus exposure and HLA in healthy donors. Sequencing was performed with immunoSEQ multiplex PCR; in TCRdb, only in-frame clones are kept and a portion is missing. The repertoire holds approximately 70,000 clones, over 90% seen once, with about 3.5% in the top ten. Sequencing was carried out using PBMCs. The origin of the receptors is a woman younger than 35 in good health and CMV-seropositive.

The chain recombines TRBV6-4 with TRBJ1-4; 9 bases are shared with TRBD1. The CDR3 loop spans 20 amino acids. The J segment lost 7 bases and the V segment lost 0 bases, leaving 18 bases of the junction unmatched. Germline lookup yields CDR1 MRHNA and CDR2 SNTAGT. The CDR3 nucleotides are TGTGCCAGCAGTGACTCAGGACCAAGTGGGGACAGGGAGGGTGGTGAAAAACTGTTTTTT. It is translated as CASSDSGPSGDREGGEKLFF.

The chain joins TRBV5-4 to TRBJ2-1; possible D gene TRBD2, 6 bases. Germline values: CDR1 SGHNT, CDR2 YYREEE (reference sequence). This CDR3 region has 16 residues. Trimming removed 4 bases from V and 1 base from J, with 15 bases in between. The CDR3 region is CASSPGYSGSYNEQFF. DNA of the CDR3: TGTGCCAGCAGCCCCGGATATAGCGGTTCCTACAATGAGCAGTTCTTC.

The J gene is TRBJ2-5, the V gene TRBV5-1; 12 nucleotides match TRBD1. Trimming took 7 bases from V and 4 from J; bases not matched to a gene: 17. Germline CDR1 reads SGHRS; CDR2 reads YFSETQ. This CDR3 has 18 amino acids. Here the CDR3 reads CASGPGDRGHLRGETQYF. The CDR3 DNA reads as TGCGCCAGCGGACCGGGGGACAGGGGGCACCTACGGGGAGAGACCCAGTACTTC.

The chain carries TRBV7-9 and TRBJ1-1; no clear D gene. This CDR3 has 13 residues. Germline assignment: CDR1 SEHNR and CDR2 FQNEAQ (reference sequence). Trimming shortened V by 7 bases and J by 5 bases, and 14 bases separated the two germline ends. This chain's CDR3 is CASNNGGLTEAFF. CDR3 coding DNA: TGTGCCAGCAACAATGGAGGGCTGACTGAAGCTTTCTTT.

The V and J genes are TRBV18 and TRBJ2-7; maybe TRBD2 (7 bases). Between the trimmed V and J ends, which lost 1 base and 5 bases, there was a span of 15 bases. Germline CDR1 reads KGHSH; CDR2 reads LQKENI. The CDR3 has 15 residues. The CDR3 sequence is CASSPRTRGSDEQYF. CDR3 DNA: TGTGCCAGCTCACCACGGACTAGGGGGTCGGACGAGCAGTACTTC.

This CDR3 reads CASSIGLAEKETQYF. The CDR3 DNA reads TGTGCCAGCAGCATCGGACTAGCGGAAAAAGAGACCCAGTACTTC. This chain links TRBV5-8 with TRBJ2-5; 10 bases are a match to TRBD2. The CDR3 has 15 residues. V lost 4 bases and J lost 3; bases outside the gene matches: 6. Germline CDR1 is SGHTS and CDR2 is YDEGEE.

V and J are TRBV7-6 and TRBJ2-2; 8 nucleotides match TRBD1. V shed 6 bases and J 1 base; nucleotides not matched to a gene: 4. The CDR3 has 15 residues. Germline V gene sequence: CDR1 SGHVS, CDR2 FNYEAQ. CDR3 DNA: TGTGCCAGCAGTCTGGGGACAGGGAACACCGGGGAGCTGTTTTTT. This encodes CASSLGTGNTGELFF.

The chain couples TRBV28 to TRBJ2-5; 7 bases match TRBD1. Trimming removed 7 bases from V and 5 bases from J; junction bases left unmatched: 13. The CDR3 is 15 amino acids. CDR1 is MDHEN and CDR2 is SYDVKM in the germline V gene. This CDR3 reads CASTLPTGSGETQYF. CDR3 DNA sequence: TGTGCCAGCACCCTCCCGACAGGGAGTGGTGAGACCCAGTACTTC. The full variable domain, in which reference TRBV28 and TRBJ2-5 provide the parts outside the CDR3, is DVKVTQSSRYLVKRTGEKVFLECVQDMDHENMFWYRQDPGLGLRLIYFSYDVKMKEKGDIPEGYSVSREKKERFSLILESASTNQTSMYLCASTLPTGSGETQYFGPGTRLLVL.

The chain has TRBV18 and TRBJ1-4, with 10 bases lining up with TRBD1. From germline, CDR1 is KGHSH and CDR2 LQKENI. The CDR3 is 16 residues long. With 4 bases clipped from V and 4 bases from J, the junction kept 6 bases outside the gene matches. CDR3 in amino acids: CASSRPGTGDNEKLFF. The DNA for the CDR3 is TGTGCCAGCTCACGACCCGGGACAGGGGATAATGAAAAACTGTTTTTT.

V is TRBV7-2 and J is TRBJ1-5, with TRBD1 matching over 7 bases. The germline V gene has CDR1 SGHTA and CDR2 FQGNSA. Unmatched junction bases numbered 8, after V lost 2 bases and J lost 4 bases. CDR3 length equals 16 residues. The CDR3 nucleotides are TGTGCCAGCAGCTTAAGTGGAGGGGGCAGGAATCAGCCCCAGCATTTT. Protein product: CASSLSGGGRNQPQHF.

V usage is TRBV5-6 and J usage is TRBJ2-5; 11 bases match TRBD2. This CDR3 region has 15 residues. Germline trimming cut 5 bases from V and 3 bases from J; bases unmatched to any gene: 6. CDR1 is SGHDT and CDR2 is YYEEEE in the germline V gene. CDR3 in amino acids: CASRAGTSGEETQYF. The CDR3 bases are TGTGCCAGCAGGGCCGGGACTAGCGGCGAAGAGACCCAGTACTTC.

The V call is TRBV6-5, the J call TRBJ2-1; a possible D gene is TRBD1 (6 bases). Trimming took off 6 bases at V and 6 bases at J, with 6 bases between the two ends. CDR1 is MNHEY and CDR2 is SVGAGI in the germline V gene. CDR3 size: 11 residues. This CDR3 reads CASRQGNEQFF. The CDR3 coding sequence is TGTGCCAGCAGACAGGGCAATGAGCAGTTCTTC.

This clone was detected once. The CDR3 reads CASSTGGQGTYEQYF. For the CDR3, the DNA is TGTGCCAGTAGTACCGGGGGACAGGGTACCTACGAGCAGTACTTC. V usage is TRBV19 and J usage is TRBJ2-7; 9 bases align to TRBD1. The trim removed 4 bases at V and 2 bases at J, leaving 6 bases unmatched. Germline V CDR1 and CDR2: LNHDA, SQIVND (reference sequence). The CDR3 runs 15 residues.

The chain joins TRBV6-6 to TRBJ2-3; 10 bases agree with TRBD2. Germline trimming cut 2 bases from V and 6 bases from J; bases unmatched to any gene: 8. Germline lookup yields CDR1 MNHNY and CDR2 SVGAGI (reference sequence). The CDR3 is 16 residues long. CDR3 protein: CASSYTILAGVDTQYF. The DNA for the CDR3 is TGTGCCAGCAGTTACACAATTCTAGCGGGAGTTGATACGCAGTATTTT.

CDR3 sequence (DNA): TGCGCCAGCAGACTACATATTACTAGCGGGGGGGCCTACGAGCAGTACTTC. The encoded protein is CASRLHITSGGAYEQYF. This chain joins TRBV5-1 and TRBJ2-7, with TRBD2 matching over 13 bases. Per the germline V gene, CDR1 is SGHRS and CDR2 is YFSETQ. The CDR3 is made up of 17 amino acids. The V gene end was trimmed by 5 bases and the J gene end by 2 bases; junction bases not matched to a gene: 10.

CDR3 sequence reads: CATSREQVTDTQYF. In DNA form, the CDR3 reads TGTGCCACCAGCAGAGAACAAGTCACAGATACGCAGTATTTT. The genes are TRBV15 and TRBJ2-3, with unresolved D. In germline, CDR1 is LNHNV, CDR2 YYDKDF (reference sequence). The V and J ends lost 0 bases and 2 bases respectively, with 6 bases between them. The CDR3 consists of 14 residues.

The rearrangement uses TRBV2 and TRBJ1-5; maybe TRBD1 (6 bases). Trimming removed 6 bases from V and 1 base from J, with 13 bases in between. The CDR3 has 15 amino acids. CDR1 is SNHLY, CDR2 FYNNEI, per germline. Here the CDR3 reads CASSGEQGSNQPQHF. CDR3 DNA sequence: TGTGCCAGCAGCGGAGAACAGGGCAGCAATCAGCCCCAGCATTTT. Complete variable domain (other parts from reference TRBV2 and TRBJ1-5): EPEVTQTPSHQVTQMGQEVILRCVPISNHLYFYWYRQILGQKVEFLVSFYNNEISEKSEIFDDQFSVERPDGSNFTLKIRSTKLEDSAMYFCASSGEQGSNQPQHFGDGTRLSIL.

The chain's CDR3 is CASSQEEGRNTEAFF. As DNA, the CDR3 is TGTGCCAGCAGCCAAGAGGAGGGTAGGAACACTGAAGCTTTCTTT. This chain joins TRBV4-2 and TRBJ1-1; D gene uncertain. V gave up 0 bases and J gave up 1 base, with 9 bases separating them. The CDR3 has 15 amino acids. Germline-derived CDR1 and CDR2 are LGHNA and YNFKEQ.

The rearrangement links TRBV11-2 to TRBJ2-7; TRBD2 matches at 7 bases. In germline, CDR1 is SGHAT, CDR2 FQNNGV. The CDR3 length is 12 residues. After removal of 4 bases from V and 8 bases from J, the junction contained 5 bases not matched to a gene. CDR3: CASSSDGGKQYF. CDR3 bases: TGTGCCAGCAGCTCAGACGGGGGGAAGCAGTACTTC.